This TCR beta chain came from a study of Graves' ophthalmopathy and Graves' hyperthyroidism. TCR beta CDR3 regions were amplified from RNA transcripts. HTBI primers were employed in first-round RT-PCR, then a second-round multiplex PCR followed. Each CDR3 protein is one row after TCRdb ran MiXCR on the multiplex PCR reads. The data show 350,000 to 450,000 distinct CDR3 sequences, 20% to 25% seen once. This clonotype was counted ten times or more. The V gene lost 2 bases and the J gene lost 2 bases, with 9 bases spanning the gap. Per the germline V gene, CDR1 is LGHDT and CDR2 is YNNKEL (reference sequence). The CDR3 sequence is 14 residues long.

The chain employs TRBV3-1 and TRBJ2-5; D remains ambiguous. The receptor was derived from a woman younger than 30 with stable Graves' hyperthyroidism. Input material: peripheral blood. DNA of the CDR3: TGTGCCAGCAGCCAATGGGAAAAACAAGAGACCCAGTACTTC. Translation gives CASSQWEKQETQYF.